The 17 T cell receptor beta chains presented below share a single source sample, sequenced in a study of shared clonotypes between healthy human individuals. Sequencing was performed with immunoSEQ multiplex PCR; in TCRdb, only in-frame clones are kept and a portion is missing. The sample records some 550,000 clones, 97% being singletons. Material for sequencing was naive CD4+ T cells sorted from blood. The subset here: CD45RA+ positively selected. The source of these receptors is a young woman in good health.

The J gene is TRBJ1-1, the V gene TRBV11-2; no definite D call. Germline CDR1 SGHAT, CDR2 FQNNGV. The CDR3 is 14 amino acids. The V end was cut by 5 bases, the J end by 7 bases, with 17 bases between. The CDR3 sequence is CASSPHLGRLEAFF. In DNA, the CDR3 is TGTGCCAGCAGCCCGCACTTGGGCCGACTTGAAGCTTTCTTT.

The chain combines TRBV28 with TRBJ2-7; possibly TRBD2 for D (6 bases). This CDR3 has 13 residues. Germline-derived CDR1 and CDR2 are MDHEN and SYDVKM. V lost 4 bases, J lost 3 bases, and 10 bases lay in between. This CDR3 reads CASSWEALYEQYF. The CDR3 region has the DNA TGTGCCAGCAGTTGGGAGGCCCTCTACGAGCAGTACTTC.

The genes are TRBV6-5 and TRBJ2-7, with 8 bases lining up with TRBD2. Germline assignment: CDR1 MNHEY and CDR2 SVGAGI. This CDR3 comprises 14 residues. Germline trimming cut 8 bases from V and 2 bases from J; bases unmatched to any gene: 8. CDR3 coding DNA: TGTGCCAGCGGACGGGCGGGGGGCGCCTACGAGCAGTACTTC. Translating it yields CASGRAGGAYEQYF.

Worth noting for this clone: Other nucleotide sequences from this sample produce the same CDR3. The chain is built from TRBV28 and TRBJ2-7; unclear D gene. The CDR3 sequence is 11 residues long. Deletions cut 10 bases from V and 4 bases from J, with 11 bases between. Germline loops: CDR1 MDHEN, CDR2 SYDVKM. Written as DNA, the CDR3 is TGTGCCACCGGACGGCTGTACGAGCAGTACTTC. This sequence encodes CATGRLYEQYF. Filled out from reference TRBV28 and TRBJ2-7, the complete variable domain reads DVKVTQSSRYLVKRTGEKVFLECVQDMDHENMFWYRQDPGLGLRLIYFSYDVKMKEKGDIPEGYSVSREKKERFSLILESASTNQTSMYLCATGRLYEQYFGPGTRLTVT.

A note on this clone: Other DNA sequences in the sample encode the same CDR3. The chain has TRBV28 and TRBJ2-5, with D unresolved. V was shortened by 6 bases and J by 2 bases, with 4 bases between the two germline ends. The V gene's germline CDR1 is MDHEN and CDR2 SYDVKM. This CDR3 has 11 residues. CDR3 protein: CASSRQETQYF. The CDR3 DNA follows: TGTGCCAGCAGCCGACAAGAGACCCAGTACTTC.

The chain couples TRBV5-1 to TRBJ2-7; 10 nucleotides line up with TRBD1. CDR3 length: 15 amino acids. Trimming took 0 bases from V and 6 from J; bases not matched to a gene: 6. Germline V gives CDR1 SGHRS, CDR2 YFSETQ. The DNA of the CDR3 is TGCGCCAGCAGCTTGGCCGGGACAGGGGCCATCGAGCAGTACTTC. Its translation is CASSLAGTGAIEQYF.

The V call is TRBV28, the J call TRBJ2-5, with D tentatively TRBD2 (6 bases). There are 15 residues in the CDR3. CDR1 and CDR2 (germline): MDHEN, SYDVKM. V gave up 5 bases and J gave up 5 bases, with 18 bases separating them. CDR3 residues: CASSLGGVLAETQYF. The CDR3 coding sequence is TGTGCCAGCAGTCTAGGCGGGGTGCTGGCGGAGACCCAGTACTTC.

The chain uses TRBV27 and TRBJ2-4, with 7 bases lining up with TRBD1. Germline V gene lookup returns CDR1 MNHEY and CDR2 SMNVEV (reference sequence). V shed 7 bases, J shed 2 bases, and the junction held 8 bases outside the gene matches. This CDR3 is built from 15 residues. The CDR3 loop is CASTSYRGPKNIQYF. In DNA, the CDR3 is TGTGCCAGCACTTCCTACAGGGGTCCCAAAAACATTCAGTACTTC.

The J gene is TRBJ2-5, the V gene TRBV11-2; perhaps TRBD1 as D (6 bases). The DNA end lines up better with TRBJ2-7; the J call may be wrong. Germline V gene sequence: CDR1 SGHAT, CDR2 FQNNGV. The CDR3 consists of 18 residues. The CDR3 coding sequence is TGTGCCAGCAGCTTAGATTGGCCCGCATGGGACAACTCCTACGAGCAGTACTTC. This codes for CASSLDWPAWDNSYEQYF.

The chain links TRBV6-6 to TRBJ2-7; maybe TRBD1 (7 bases). Germline CDR1 MNHNY, CDR2 SVGAGI (reference sequence). There are 14 residues in the CDR3. The V end lost 2 bases, the J end lost 3 bases, and 11 bases lay between the germline ends. Written as DNA, the CDR3 is TGTGCCAGCAGTTACGGCAGGGGGGTCTACGAGCAGTACTTC. Its protein is CASSYGRGVYEQYF.

This CDR3 reads CAWASGPKGNTIYF. The CDR3 coding sequence is TGTGCCTGGGCGTCCGGCCCCAAGGGAAACACCATATATTTT. This chain links TRBV30 with TRBJ1-3; D not certain. The CDR3 is 14 amino acids. CDR1 GTSNPN and CDR2 SVGIG come from the germline V gene (reference sequence). V lost 5 bases and J lost 4, with 15 bases in between.

V usage is TRBV21-1 and J usage is TRBJ1-5; the D call TRBD1 from the table was never checked on the DNA. TRBV21-1 counts as a pseudogene. CDR3 length: 15 amino acids. CDR3 bases: TGTGCCAGCAGCAAGGGACAGGGGGATGGTTGGCCCCAGCATTTT. Encoded protein: CASSKGQGDGWPQHF.

This rearrangement joins TRBV28 to TRBJ2-7; D is ambiguous. The CDR3 totals 13 residues. Germline CDR1 is MDHEN and CDR2 is SYDVKM. V was pared by 2 bases and J by 4 bases, with 9 bases between. CDR3 nucleotides: TGTGCCAGCAGTTTAGAGAATTTTTACGAGCAGTACTTC. It encodes CASSLENFYEQYF.

This clone appeared once. This sequence joins TRBV28 and TRBJ1-5, with TRBD1 matching over 8 bases. The CDR3 spans 15 residues. After removal of 6 bases from V and 8 bases from J, the junction contained 12 bases not matched to a gene. Germline CDR1 is MDHEN and CDR2 is SYDVKM. Here the CDR3 DNA reads TGTGCCAGCAGCCCAGGGGGCCCCGGGTGGGAGCCCCAGCATTTT. Translating it yields CASSPGGPGWEPQHF.

V usage is TRBV5-1 and J usage is TRBJ2-7, with unresolved D. The CDR3 is 14 amino acids. Germline V gene lookup returns CDR1 SGHRS and CDR2 YFSETQ. Trimming stripped 4 bases from V and 6 bases from J, with 17 bases between. The CDR3 DNA follows: TGCGCCAGCAGCCCCGACCCAGGCCAGGCCGAGCAGTACTTC. Residues: CASSPDPGQAEQYF.

The rearrangement links TRBV5-4 to TRBJ2-6; D is unclear. V was cut by 0 bases and J by 3 bases, with 7 bases left in between. Germline V gene data show CDR1 as SGHNT and CDR2 as YYREEE (reference sequence). The CDR3 totals 15 residues. The CDR3 region has the DNA TGTGCCAGCAGCTTGGTGGCAGATGGGGCCAACGTCCTGACTTTC. Its protein product is CASSLVADGANVLTF.

The chain couples TRBV19 to TRBJ2-1; 13 bases line up with TRBD2. Germline CDR1 LNHDA, CDR2 SQIVND (reference sequence). CDR3 length: 17 amino acids. V shed 6 bases, J shed 7 bases, and the junction held 12 bases outside the gene matches. The CDR3 here is CASRLTGLAGLINEQFF. Here the CDR3 DNA reads TGTGCCAGTAGGCTAACGGGACTAGCGGGACTCATAAATGAGCAGTTCTTC.